This section outlines one T cell receptor beta chain sequence together with its context. What it binds is unknown. Described treatment: some 20 received Ad26.COV2.S at low or high dose, single or two shots; five or six received placebo; per-sample allocation not given. On day 63 after the first injection, vaccine and placebo recipients gave samples. The data originate from a study of Ad26.COV2.S vaccination and SARS-CoV-2 variants. Turning to the study itself: Once or twice, 56 days apart, Ad26.COV2.S was delivered intramuscularly.

Study results and limitations: Those who received vaccine or placebo ended up with similar non-spike TCR breadth. Possibly, TCR breadth and depth analyses underestimated total T cell responses. It was reported that spike-specific CD8+ and CD4+ T cell responses were substantially broad after vaccination.

Only in-frame clones appear in the TCRdb table, and some are missing; sequencing was by immunoSEQ multiplex PCR. Of 300,000 to 350,000 clones listed, 75% to 90% are singletons. The CDR3 is made up of 14 amino acids. V dropped 4 bases and J dropped 4; count of bases not matched to a gene: 7. Germline lookup yields CDR1 SGHRS and CDR2 YFSETQ. This rearrangement joins TRBV5-1 to TRBJ2-7; TRBD1 matches 8 bases. The material was peripheral blood, obtained in a trial of Ad26.COV2.S vaccine versus placebo. The TCR was taken from a person aged 18-60 years who received the Ad26.COV2.S COVID-19 vaccine or a placebo. The CDR3 sequence is CASSPYQGAYEQYF. CDR3 nucleotides: TGCGCCAGCAGCCCATATCAGGGGGCTTACGAGCAGTACTTC.